The clone carrying this T cell receptor beta chain occurred a few times. The sample has other DNA sequences that encode this CDR3 too. The record originates from a study of radiotherapy plus CTLA-4 blockade in lung cancer. The protocol was immunoSEQ multiplex PCR, while the TCRdb copy is restricted to in-frame clones and leaves out a portion. The sample includes tens of thousands of clones, approximately 82% seen only once; the top ten take roughly 15%. The J segment lost 0 bases and the V segment lost 0 bases, leaving 4 bases of the junction unmatched. From germline, CDR1 is LGHNA and CDR2 YNFKEQ. This CDR3 has 18 amino acids.

The sequence derives from a human donor with non-small cell lung cancer that progressed on radiotherapy plus ipilimumab. The material sequenced was peripheral blood, taken from a patient treated with radiotherapy plus ipilimumab. The genes are TRBV4-2 and TRBJ2-2; 10 bases fit TRBD2. The CDR3 here is CASSQELAGNPNTGELFF. CDR3 DNA: TGTGCCAGCAGCCAAGAACTAGCGGGGAACCCGAACACCGGGGAGCTGTTTTTT.